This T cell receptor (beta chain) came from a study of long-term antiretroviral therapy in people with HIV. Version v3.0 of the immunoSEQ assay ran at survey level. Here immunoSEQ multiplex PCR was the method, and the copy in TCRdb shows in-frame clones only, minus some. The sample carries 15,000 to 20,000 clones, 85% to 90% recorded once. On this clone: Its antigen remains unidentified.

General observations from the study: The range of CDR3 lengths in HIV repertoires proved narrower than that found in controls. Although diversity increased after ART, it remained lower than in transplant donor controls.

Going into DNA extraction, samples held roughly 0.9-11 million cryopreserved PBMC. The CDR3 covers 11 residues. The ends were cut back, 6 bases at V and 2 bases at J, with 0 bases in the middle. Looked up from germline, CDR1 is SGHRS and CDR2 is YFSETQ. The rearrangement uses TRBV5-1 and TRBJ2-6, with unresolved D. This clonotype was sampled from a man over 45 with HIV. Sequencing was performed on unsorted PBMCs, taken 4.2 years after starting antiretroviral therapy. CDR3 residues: CASTGANVLTF. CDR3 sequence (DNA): TGCGCCAGCACTGGGGCCAACGTCCTGACTTTC.